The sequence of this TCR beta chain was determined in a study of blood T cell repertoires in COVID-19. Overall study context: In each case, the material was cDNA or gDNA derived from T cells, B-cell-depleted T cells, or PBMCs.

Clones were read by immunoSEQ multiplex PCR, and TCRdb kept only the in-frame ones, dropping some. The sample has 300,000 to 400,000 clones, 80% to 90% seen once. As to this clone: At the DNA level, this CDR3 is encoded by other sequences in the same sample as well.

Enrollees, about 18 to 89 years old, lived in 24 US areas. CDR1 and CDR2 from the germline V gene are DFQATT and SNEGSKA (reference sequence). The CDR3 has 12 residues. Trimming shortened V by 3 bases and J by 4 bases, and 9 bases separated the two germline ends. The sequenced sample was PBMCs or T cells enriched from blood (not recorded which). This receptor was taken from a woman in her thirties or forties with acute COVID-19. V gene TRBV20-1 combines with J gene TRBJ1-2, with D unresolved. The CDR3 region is CSASGGIYGYTF. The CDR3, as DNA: TGCAGTGCTAGTGGAGGAATCTATGGCTACACCTTC.